This T cell receptor (beta chain) emerged from a study of blood T cells in healthy people across ages. The CDR3 runs 13 residues. Trimming took off 1 base at V and 4 bases at J, with 10 bases between the two ends. Germline CDR1 and CDR2: SQVTM and ANQGSEA. Next came a second PCR, run for about 7 to 11 cycles, which used a sample-barcoded 5' primer along with a J-beta primer mix. TCRdb independently ran MiXCR on the 5' RACE reads; one entry per CDR3 protein. In the table there are 600,000 or so distinct CDR3 sequences, roughly 43% of which are singletons. Source material: blood. The rearrangement uses TRBV29-1 and TRBJ1-2, with TRBD1 as a possible D gene (5 bases). This clonotype was sampled from an older man in good health. The DNA of the CDR3 is TGCAGCGTTGAAGGGGGGTTGGCCTATGGCTACACCTTC. Translating it yields CSVEGGLAYGYTF. Looking up the rest from reference TRBV29-1 and TRBJ1-2 gives the full variable domain: SAVISQKPSRDICQRGTSLTIQCQVDSQVTMMFWYRQQPGQSLTLIATANQGSEATYESGFVIDKFPISRPNLTFSTLTVSNMSPEDSSIYLCSVEGGLAYGYTFGSGTRLTVV.